This TCR beta chain was identified in a study of shared clonotypes between healthy human individuals. V was cut by 3 bases and J by 1 base, with 12 bases left in between. This CDR3 has 15 amino acids. Looked up from germline, CDR1 is SGHVS and CDR2 is FQNEAQ. Libraries were prepared by immunoSEQ multiplex PCR; TCRdb keeps only in-frame clonotypes and omits some of them. The table lists hundreds of thousands of clones, approximately 71% of them singletons. All donors were healthy HIV-negative adults lacking recent acute infections or vaccinations. This chain uses TRBV7-8 with TRBJ2-5; D is unclear. The sequence was collected from a woman aged 40 to 50 in good health. Some clones in this sample may be carry-over from other donors' samples. The sample consisted of PBMCs. The DNA of the CDR3 is TGTGCCAGCAGCTTTGGGTGGTCACTCCAAGAGACCCAGTACTTC. It is translated as CASSFGWSLQETQYF.